This T cell receptor (beta chain) was profiled in a study of response to subunit inactivated influenza vaccine. In its sample, this clonotype was seen a few times. TCRdb re-called the RT-PCR reads through MiXCR, storing one row per CDR3 protein. The table lists under 850,000 distinct CDR3 sequences, roughly 18% of them singletons, with roughly 10% in the top ten. This CDR3 is 14 amino acids long. CDR1 DFQATT and CDR2 SNEGSKA come from the germline V gene (reference sequence). The ends were cut back, 5 bases at V and 3 bases at J, with 13 bases in the middle. The source is a man in his fifties or sixties who received an inactivated influenza vaccine. The V and J genes are TRBV20-1 and TRBJ2-2; a possible D gene is TRBD2 (6 bases). This sample comprised PBMCs from blood, obtained approximately 5 days after vaccination. The CDR3 coding sequence is TGCAGTGCTTGCCGGGACTTTCACACCGGGGAGCTGTTTTTT. This sequence encodes CSACRDFHTGELFF.